This passage covers 16 T cell receptor beta chains from one sample sequenced in a study of OX40 agonist ivuxolimab in advanced cancers. Libraries were prepared by immunoSEQ multiplex PCR; TCRdb keeps only in-frame clonotypes and omits some of them. The sample comprises some 10,000 clones, around 85% of which are singletons, and roughly 12% rests with the top ten. The source material was CD4+ or CD8+ T cells sorted from blood, sampled in a trial of the OX40 agonist ivuxolimab. The source of these receptors is an adult with an advanced solid tumor such as melanoma, head and neck, liver or kidney cancer.

This chain joins TRBV20-1 and TRBJ2-4, with D uncertain. The CDR3 is made up of 11 amino acids. Germline CDR1 reads DFQATT; CDR2 reads SNEGSKA (reference sequence). Trimming took off 2 bases at V and 8 bases at J, with 7 bases between the two ends. The CDR3 is CSARSSDIQYF. The CDR3 DNA reads TGCAGTGCTAGATCTTCGGACATTCAGTACTTC.

This sequence joins TRBV19 and TRBJ2-7; 8 bases fit TRBD1. Germline lookup yields CDR1 LNHDA and CDR2 SQIVND (reference sequence). Trimming cost V 1 base and J 3 bases; bases outside gene matches: 5. The CDR3 is 15 amino acids. The DNA of the CDR3 is TGTGCCAGTAGTATAGGGGGGACAGGTTACTACGAGCAGTACTTC. It translates to CASSIGGTGYYEQYF.

The chain carries TRBV4-3 and TRBJ2-7, with D possibly TRBD2 on 6 matching bases. Germline V gives CDR1 LGHNA, CDR2 YSLEER. V shed 1 base and J shed 3 bases, with 10 bases lying between them. CDR3 length equals 14 residues. Written as DNA, the CDR3 is TGCGCCAGCAGCCAAGCACCGGGAGACTACGAGCAGTACTTC. It codes for CASSQAPGDYEQYF.

V and J are TRBV14 and TRBJ2-7; TRBD2 might be the D (5 bases). With 4 bases removed from V and 3 bases from J, the gap between germline ends came to 10 bases. CDR3 length: 13 residues. Germline V CDR1 and CDR2: SGHDN, FVKESK. The CDR3 spells CASSPSIYYEQYF. The CDR3 coding sequence is TGTGCCAGCAGCCCTAGCATATACTACGAGCAGTACTTC.

The gene calls are TRBV7-6 and TRBJ1-6, with D perhaps matching TRBD1 (6 bases). The CDR3 runs 16 residues. V was clipped by 5 bases and J by 2 bases, with 13 bases between them. In germline, CDR1 is SGHVS, CDR2 FNYEAQ. The CDR3 bases are TGTGCCAGCAGCCTGAGGGGGGGCGCCTATAATTCACCCCTCCACTTT. Protein product: CASSLRGGAYNSPLHF.

Here the CDR3 reads CASSPTGAHEQYF. As DNA, the CDR3 is TGTGCCAGCAGCCCGACAGGGGCCCACGAGCAGTACTTC. The chain uses TRBV7-6 and TRBJ2-7, with TRBD1 identical over 8 bases. Germline CDR1 reads SGHVS; CDR2 reads FNYEAQ. Trimming took 5 bases from V and 5 from J; bases not matched to a gene: 5. The CDR3 loop spans 13 amino acids.

The chain employs TRBV7-2 and TRBJ2-7, with D maybe TRBD2 (6 bases). The germline V gene has CDR1 SGHTA and CDR2 FQGNSA. The CDR3 runs 13 residues. V lost 7 bases and J lost 2, with 12 bases in between. CDR3 sequence reads: CASNAGPAYEQYF. As DNA, the CDR3 is TGTGCCAGCAACGCGGGGCCGGCCTACGAGCAGTACTTC.

This clone was observed a single time. The CDR3 is CASSTRGGAPYEQYF. In nucleotides, the CDR3 is TGTGCCAGCAGCACAAGAGGGGGGGCCCCCTACGAGCAGTACTTC. V usage is TRBV14 and J usage is TRBJ2-7; maybe TRBD2 (7 bases). The CDR3 spans 15 residues. CDR1 is SGHDN, CDR2 FVKESK, per germline. V shed 5 bases and J shed 2 bases, with 16 bases lying between them.

V gene TRBV6-5 combines with J gene TRBJ2-3; D not resolved. CDR3 size: 14 residues. In germline, CDR1 is MNHEY, CDR2 SVGAGI. Trimming cost V 6 bases and J 3 bases, with 13 bases left between them. In DNA form, the CDR3 reads TGTGCCAGCAGCTCCGGACGGTTTACAGATACGCAGTATTTT. It yields the protein CASSSGRFTDTQYF.

The chain carries TRBV19 and TRBJ1-4; D is unresolved. Trimming took 2 bases from V and 8 from J, leaving 15 bases between them. The germline CDR1 and CDR2 sequences are LNHDA and SQIVND (reference sequence). This CDR3 contains 15 residues. The CDR3 coding sequence is TGTGCCAGTAGTATAAGGGTCGGAGAAACGGAAAAACTGTTTTTT. Translating it yields CASSIRVGETEKLFF.

This chain joins TRBV4-1 and TRBJ2-5; D is perhaps TRBD1 (5 bases). The CDR3 loop spans 13 amino acids. V lost 6 bases, J lost 3 bases, and 11 bases lay in between. From germline, CDR1 is MGHRA and CDR2 YSYEKL. The DNA of the CDR3 is TGCGCCAGCAGTTCAGGGTTGGAAGAGACCCAGTACTTC. Translating gives CASSSGLEETQYF.

This CDR3 is CASSLVRNEQFF. The CDR3, as DNA: TGTGCCAGCAGCTTAGTGCGGAATGAGCAGTTCTTC. The chain employs TRBV7-2 and TRBJ2-1; unclear D gene. From germline, CDR1 is SGHTA and CDR2 FQGNSA. The ends were cut back, 1 base at V and 7 bases at J, with 5 bases in the middle. The CDR3 is made up of 12 amino acids.

The chain employs TRBV10-2 and TRBJ1-2, with D perhaps matching TRBD1 (5 bases). Germline V gene lookup returns CDR1 WSHSY and CDR2 SAAADI. V lost 6 bases, J lost 4 bases, and 18 bases lay in between. The CDR3 consists of 15 residues. DNA for the CDR3: TGCGCCAGCAGCCCAATGGGGCAAACAGTCTATGGCTACACCTTC. Protein sequence: CASSPMGQTVYGYTF.

The rearrangement links TRBV13 to TRBJ2-1, with 8 bases matching TRBD1. The CDR3 runs 14 residues. Germline CDR1 PRHDT, CDR2 FYEKMQ (reference sequence). V lost 2 bases and J lost 8; bases outside the gene matches: 5. Here the CDR3 reads CASSLRQGWDEQFF. CDR3 DNA: TGTGCCAGCAGCTTAAGACAGGGGTGGGATGAGCAGTTCTTC.

This chain connects TRBV28 to TRBJ1-1; unclear D gene. Per the germline V gene, CDR1 is MDHEN and CDR2 is SYDVKM. The CDR3 is made up of 12 amino acids. V was trimmed by 2 bases and J by 0 bases, leaving 1 base between them. CDR3 sequence: CASSLVNTEAFF. The CDR3 DNA follows: TGTGCCAGCAGTTTAGTGAACACTGAAGCTTTCTTT. The full variable domain, in which reference TRBV28 and TRBJ1-1 provide the parts outside the CDR3, is DVKVTQSSRYLVKRTGEKVFLECVQDMDHENMFWYRQDPGLGLRLIYFSYDVKMKEKGDIPEGYSVSREKKERFSLILESASTNQTSMYLCASSLVNTEAFFGQGTRLTVV.

The chain uses TRBV19 and TRBJ2-3; D remains ambiguous. CDR3 size: 11 residues. The germline V gene encodes CDR1 LNHDA and CDR2 SQIVND (reference sequence). Trimming took off 4 bases at V and 4 bases at J, with 3 bases between the two ends. CDR3 bases: TGTGCCAGTAGTACATCAGATACGCAGTATTTT. The encoded protein is CASSTSDTQYF.